This T cell receptor (beta chain) was identified during a study of CD8 T cells in Susac syndrome. V was trimmed by 3 bases and J by 3 bases, leaving 9 bases between them. The CDR3 loop spans 12 amino acids. Looked up from germline, CDR1 is DFQATT and CDR2 is SNEGSKA (reference sequence). The RNA input was roughly 0.45 to 1 ug, and it was reverse transcribed with random hexamers. One entry per CDR3 protein, called by TCRdb with MiXCR from the immunoSEQ multiplex PCR reads. The sample holds 120,000 or so distinct CDR3 sequences, 90% to 95% seen once. The V gene is TRBV20-1, the J gene TRBJ2-7; TRBD2 is a possible D gene (5 bases). The sequenced sample was CD4+ T cells from PBMCs. The sequence was obtained from a human donor in good health. This CDR3 is CSASGGGYEQYF. CDR3 DNA: TGCAGTGCTAGTGGCGGAGGCTACGAGCAGTACTTC.